This T cell receptor beta chain is from a study of cytomegalovirus exposure and HLA in healthy donors. This CDR3 has 16 residues. The V gene's germline CDR1 is SGHRS and CDR2 YFSETQ. V was cut by 4 bases and J by 2 bases, with 13 bases left in between. The study ran its PCR with 60 Vbeta and 13 Jbeta primers. Clones were sequenced by immunoSEQ multiplex PCR, and TCRdb holds only the in-frame ones, with some missing. The sample records 100,000 to 150,000 clones, over 15% being singletons. Sequencing used PBMCs. The chain uses TRBV5-1 and TRBJ2-6; D possibly corresponds to TRBD1 (6 bases). This clonotype was obtained from a female donor in good health and CMV-seropositive. CDR3 bases: TGCGCCAGCAGCCCACCCTGGACAGCTGGGGCCAACGTCCTGACTTTC. Amino acid sequence: CASSPPWTAGANVLTF.